These 30 T cell receptor beta chains were sequenced from one sample in a study of response to subunit inactivated influenza vaccine. Each CDR3 protein is one row after TCRdb ran MiXCR on the RT-PCR reads. The sample yields about 800,000 distinct CDR3 sequences, less than 25% seen once. This sample comprised PBMCs from blood, obtained more than 4 days after vaccination. All receptors come from a middle-aged man who received an inactivated influenza vaccine.

This clonotype was seen only a few times. The genes are TRBV6-4 and TRBJ2-1; a possible D gene is TRBD1 (6 bases). This CDR3 spans 16 amino acids. CDR1 is MRHNA, CDR2 SNTAGT, per germline. V gave up 5 bases and J gave up 3 bases, with 17 bases separating them. CDR3 DNA: TGTGCCAGCAGTCCCGGGACATCCTTAATCTACAATGAGCAGTTCTTC. As protein: CASSPGTSLIYNEQFF.

This clonotype occurred a few times. The chain couples TRBV6-2 or TRBV6-3 to TRBJ2-1; D may be TRBD1 (6 bases). This CDR3 region has 14 residues. Germline CDR1 and CDR2: MNHEY and SVGEGT. Trimming took 5 bases from V and 8 from J, leaving 16 bases between them. The CDR3 loop reads CASSHERGWDEQFF. DNA for the CDR3: TGTGCCAGCAGTCACGAAAGGGGGTGGGATGAGCAGTTCTTC.

This clonotype was found a few times. CDR3 sequence (DNA): TGCAGTGCTACCGGGACAGACACAGATACGCAGTATTTT. It is translated as CSATGTDTDTQYF. The rearrangement joins TRBV20-1 to TRBJ2-3, with 7 bases identical to TRBD1. The CDR3 consists of 13 residues. The J segment lost 2 bases and the V segment lost 4 bases, leaving 3 bases of the junction unmatched. The germline V gene encodes CDR1 DFQATT and CDR2 SNEGSKA (reference sequence).

This clonotype was recorded many times. The gene calls are TRBV7-9 and TRBJ1-2; 9 nucleotides line up with TRBD1. Per the germline V gene, CDR1 is SEHNR and CDR2 is FQNEAQ (reference sequence). The CDR3 loop spans 15 amino acids. Trimming at V came to 5 bases and at J to 4 bases, leaving 8 bases not matched to a gene. The CDR3 DNA sequence: TGTGCCAGCAGCCTTGGACAGGGGCCCCTCTATGGCTACACCTTC. This translates into CASSLGQGPLYGYTF.

CDR3 in amino acids: CASSLGFRVWTQYF. DNA of the CDR3: TGTGCCAGCAGCTTAGGGTTCAGAGTTTGGACCCAGTACTTC. The chain has TRBV7-2 and TRBJ2-5; no clear D. The V gene's germline CDR1 is SGHTA and CDR2 FQGNSA. V dropped 1 base and J dropped 7 bases, with 13 bases sitting between them. There are 14 residues in the CDR3.

The rearrangement uses TRBV11-1 and TRBJ2-2, with D maybe TRBD1 (6 bases). Trimming left V 2 bases short and J 2 bases short, with 18 bases between. CDR3 length: 18 residues. Germline values: CDR1 SGHAT, CDR2 FQDESV (reference sequence). CDR3: CASSLSPTGGGNTGELFF. The CDR3 DNA sequence: TGTGCCAGCAGCTTATCTCCGACAGGCGGAGGCAACACCGGGGAGCTGTTTTTT. Based on the CDR3 plus reference TRBV11-1 and TRBJ2-2, the full variable domain is EAEVAQSPRYKITEKSQAVAFWCDPISGHATLYWYRQILGQGPELLVQFQDESVVDDSQLPKDRFSAERLKGVDSTLKIQPAELGDSAMYLCASSLSPTGGGNTGELFFGEGSRLTVL.

This clonotype turned up a few times. The chain carries TRBV20-1 and TRBJ2-3; TRBD2 is a possible D gene (5 bases). V dropped 3 bases and J dropped 4 bases, with 17 bases sitting between them. The CDR3 consists of 15 residues. Germline CDR1 is DFQATT and CDR2 is SNEGSKA (reference sequence). The CDR3 region has the DNA TGCAGTGCTAGTGGCGAGCGGTTCTTCGCAGATACGCAGTATTTT. It specifies CSASGERFFADTQYF.

A few counts support this clonotype. This chain joins TRBV18 and TRBJ2-7, with D perhaps matching TRBD2 (6 bases). The CDR3 is 15 amino acids. Between the trimmed V and J ends, which lost 6 bases and 6 bases, there was a span of 21 bases. Germline CDR1 reads KGHSH; CDR2 reads LQKENI. CDR3 sequence reads: CASSSGRTLLSEQYF. The DNA of the CDR3 is TGTGCCAGCTCTTCTGGGAGGACCCTCTTGAGCGAGCAGTACTTC.

This clonotype was counted between two and nine times. This chain connects TRBV15 to TRBJ2-1, with a tentative D call TRBD1 (6 bases). The CDR3 contains 13 residues. V was pared by 7 bases and J by 5 bases, with 12 bases between. Germline loops: CDR1 LNHNV, CDR2 YYDKDF (reference sequence). The CDR3 nucleotides are TGTGCCACCAACAGGGCAGATCACAATGAGCAGTTCTTC. Translating it yields CATNRADHNEQFF.

This chain uses TRBV5-1 with TRBJ2-2, with D unclear. The V end lost 0 bases, the J end lost 5 bases, and 11 bases lay between the germline ends. Per the germline V gene, CDR1 is SGHRS and CDR2 is YFSETQ. The CDR3 consists of 15 residues. The DNA for the CDR3 is TGCGCCAGCAGCTTGGACATTAAGTCTACCGGGGAGCTGTTTTTT. It codes for CASSLDIKSTGELFF.

The rearrangement uses TRBV20-1 and TRBJ2-4; D not resolved. The CDR3 consists of 14 residues. Germline V gene sequence: CDR1 DFQATT, CDR2 SNEGSKA (reference sequence). The V end lost 1 base, the J end lost 8 bases, and 15 bases lay between the germline ends. CDR3 nucleotide sequence: TGCAGTGCTAGAGGGGAATCTATAGGGCACATTCAGTACTTC. It encodes CSARGESIGHIQYF.

This chain joins TRBV6-5 and TRBJ2-5; 9 bases agree with TRBD2. The germline gives CDR1 MNHEY, CDR2 SVGAGI. V lost 2 bases and J lost 4; bases outside the gene matches: 5. The CDR3 extends over 15 amino acids. The CDR3 reads CASSYAGGTRETQYF. The CDR3 DNA reads TGTGCCAGCAGTTACGCGGGAGGGACAAGAGAGACCCAGTACTTC.

The CDR3, as DNA: TGTGCCAGCAGCTCCCTAAGACAGGGCGCGAACACCGGGGAGCTGTTTTTT. Translation gives CASSSLRQGANTGELFF. The chain has TRBV11-2 and TRBJ2-2, with TRBD1 identical over 7 bases. After removal of 4 bases from V and 0 bases from J, the junction contained 8 bases not matched to a gene. Germline V gene sequence: CDR1 SGHAT, CDR2 FQNNGV. CDR3 size: 17 residues.

A word on this clonotype: One junction end does not reproduce the germline sequence, and a read error may be involved. The chain is built from TRBV20-1 and TRBJ2-7; 10 bases map to TRBD2. Germline CDR1 and CDR2: DFQATT and SNEGSKA (reference sequence). The CDR3 spans 14 residues. The CDR3: CSAREASGSQQQYF. The DNA of the CDR3 is TGCAGTGCCAGAGAGGCTAGCGGGAGCCAACAGCAGTACTTC.

This clonotype was counted a few times. CDR3 coding DNA: TGCGCCAGCAGCCAAGTCCTGGACAGGCAGAATGAGCAGTTCTTC. Protein: CASSQVLDRQNEQFF. This chain links TRBV4-3 with TRBJ2-1, with 7 bases lining up with TRBD1. J gave up 7 bases and V 1 base, and 7 bases lay outside the gene matches. The CDR3 totals 15 residues. Germline lookup yields CDR1 LGHNA and CDR2 YSLEER.

This clonotype occurred a few times. Here the CDR3 reads CASSSTRGPYEQYF. CDR3 in DNA: TGTGCCAGCAGCTCCACCAGGGGGCCCTACGAGCAGTACTTC. The chain uses TRBV7-2 and TRBJ2-7; TRBD1 agrees at 8 bases. This CDR3 spans 14 amino acids. V lost 4 bases to trimming and J lost 2 bases; unmatched junction nucleotides: 4. The germline gives CDR1 SGHTA, CDR2 FQGNSA.

V gene TRBV4-2 combines with J gene TRBJ2-4, with TRBD2 identical over 11 bases. Germline CDR1 is LGHNA and CDR2 is YNFKEQ. The CDR3 runs to 15 residues. Trimming took 2 bases from V and 6 from J; bases not matched to a gene: 3. The CDR3 coding sequence is TGTGCCAGCAGCCAAACGACTAGCGGGGTAAACATTCAGTACTTC. Translating gives CASSQTTSGVNIQYF.

The gene calls are TRBV4-2 and TRBJ2-1; TRBD2 matches 9 bases. Trimming removed 3 bases from V and 10 bases from J; junction bases left unmatched: 16. The CDR3 contains 17 residues. CDR1 and CDR2 (germline): LGHNA, YNFKEQ. The CDR3 coding sequence is TGTGCCAGCAGCCACACTCGCTCGCGGGAGGGCCCTCGGGAGCAGTTCTTC. As protein: CASSHTRSREGPREQFF.

CDR3 protein: CASSVSGDYEQYF. The CDR3 DNA reads TGTGCCAGCAGCGTTAGCGGGGATTACGAGCAGTACTTC. The V call is TRBV9, the J call TRBJ2-7; 8 bases align to TRBD2. This CDR3 is 13 amino acids long. The V segment lost 2 bases and the J segment 4 bases; nucleotides outside the gene matches: 2. Germline V lookup: CDR1 SGDLS, CDR2 YYNGEE.

The chain joins TRBV25-1 to TRBJ1-1, with a weak D call TRBD1 (6 bases). Trimming shortened V by 1 base and J by 3 bases, and 9 bases separated the two germline ends. In germline, CDR1 is MGHDK, CDR2 SYGVNS. The CDR3 length is 14 residues. The CDR3 spells CASSEWGRDTEAFF. As DNA, the CDR3 is TGTGCCAGCAGTGAATGGGGGCGCGACACTGAAGCTTTCTTT.

This rearrangement joins TRBV7-9 to TRBJ2-1, with D possibly being TRBD2 (6 bases). V was clipped by 8 bases and J by 1 base, with 12 bases between them. This CDR3 region has 14 residues. Germline V gene data show CDR1 as SEHNR and CDR2 as FQNEAQ (reference sequence). The CDR3 sequence is CASGTAGSYNEQFF. CDR3 sequence (DNA): TGTGCCAGCGGGACGGCGGGATCCTACAATGAGCAGTTCTTC.

On this clonotype itself: The junction shows a germline mismatch at one end, possibly a read error. The rearrangement links TRBV10-3 to TRBJ2-1, with 8 nucleotides matching TRBD2. The CDR3 has 12 amino acids. CDR1 and CDR2 from the germline V gene are ENHRY and SYGVKD. CDR3 residues: CASRGGLNEQFF. In DNA, the CDR3 is TGCGCATCCCGGGGGGGGTTGAATGAGCAGTTCTTC.

This clonotype was observed many times. The gene calls are TRBV7-2 and TRBJ2-3, with 10 nucleotides matching TRBD1. Germline loops: CDR1 SGHTA, CDR2 FQGNSA. V shed 5 bases and J 2 bases; nucleotides not matched to a gene: 4. This CDR3 is built from 15 residues. The CDR3: CASSEGTGVTDTQYF. The CDR3 nucleotides are TGTGCCAGCAGCGAAGGGACAGGGGTCACAGATACGCAGTATTTT.

V and J are TRBV28 and TRBJ2-1; D may be TRBD1 (6 bases). This CDR3 spans 16 amino acids. Germline CDR1 reads MDHEN; CDR2 reads SYDVKM. V was clipped by 3 bases and J by 0 bases, with 12 bases between them. The DNA of the CDR3 is TGTGCCAGCAGTTTCAGGGGATATAGCTCCTACAATGAGCAGTTCTTC. This translates into CASSFRGYSSYNEQFF.

There are many counts of this clonotype. The chain carries TRBV20-1 and TRBJ1-6; D is perhaps TRBD1 (6 bases). The V end was cut by 4 bases, the J end by 0 bases, with 10 bases between. CDR1 is DFQATT, CDR2 SNEGSKA, per germline (reference sequence). The CDR3 extends over 15 amino acids. DNA for the CDR3: TGCAGTGCTAAACAAGGGGGCTCCTATAATTCACCCCTCCACTTT. It yields the protein CSAKQGGSYNSPLHF.

V is TRBV11-2 and J is TRBJ1-6; 7 bases line up with TRBD1. There are 17 residues in the CDR3. J was trimmed by 9 bases and V by 1 base; bases with no gene match: 12. Germline lookup yields CDR1 SGHAT and CDR2 FQNNGV. For the CDR3, the DNA is TGTGCCAGCAGCTTAGCTCTACAGGGGTCCCGCATTTCACCCCTCCACTTT. Amino acids: CASSLALQGSRISPLHF.

The chain is built from TRBV7-2 and TRBJ2-1, with 10 bases lining up with TRBD2. The V gene end was trimmed by 3 bases and the J gene end by 4 bases; junction bases not matched to a gene: 6. CDR3 size: 16 residues. CDR1 and CDR2 (germline): SGHTA, FQGNSA. The CDR3 here is CASSFTSTSGYNEQFF. The CDR3 region has the DNA TGTGCCAGCAGCTTTACCTCGACTAGCGGGTACAATGAGCAGTTCTTC.

This clonotype turned up a few times. CDR3 nucleotides: TGTGCCAGCAGCGTGACCCTCACAGATACGCAGTATTTT. Protein sequence: CASSVTLTDTQYF. The J gene is TRBJ2-3, the V gene TRBV9; no clear D. V lost 2 bases and J lost 2, with 6 bases in between. CDR3 length equals 13 residues. Germline lookup yields CDR1 SGDLS and CDR2 YYNGEE.

In this sample, this clonotype turned up a few times. The chain couples TRBV15 to TRBJ2-2; no firm D call. Trimming left V 3 bases short and J 9 bases short, with 11 bases between. CDR3 length: 13 residues. Germline values: CDR1 LNHNV, CDR2 YYDKDF (reference sequence). The CDR3 spells CATSSRAHRELFF. The CDR3 coding sequence is TGTGCCACCAGCAGCCGGGCCCACCGGGAGCTGTTTTTT.

Here the CDR3 DNA reads TGTGCCAGCAGCCGAAGGGGGCGCCGATCCTACAATGAGCAGTTCTTC. Translating gives CASSRRGRRSYNEQFF. The rearrangement links TRBV7-8 to TRBJ2-1; 7 nucleotides agree with TRBD1. This CDR3 has 16 residues. Unmatched junction bases numbered 8, after V lost 5 bases and J lost 1 base. Germline-derived CDR1 and CDR2 are SGHVS and FQNEAQ. Full variable domain (outside the CDR3, taken from reference TRBV7-8 and TRBJ2-1): GAGVSQSPRYKVAKRGQDVALRCDPISGHVSLFWYQQALGQGPEFLTYFQNEAQLDKSGLPSDRFFAERPEGSVSTLKIQRTQQEDSAVYLCASSRRGRRSYNEQFFGPGTRLTVL.